These T cell receptor beta chains were read from a single sample in a study of blood T cell repertoires in COVID-19. This table comes from immunoSEQ multiplex PCR, and its TCRdb copy is limited to in-frame clones, with some not included. Counted here are 200,000 to 300,000 clones, roughly 83% occurring once; the ten biggest clones make up 5% to 7%. The sequencing sample was made of peripheral blood. These receptor sequences come from a woman at least 80 years old with COVID-19, enrolled during active disease. Both conserved end residues are part of each CDR3. The D gene is left open where the match is weak. The listing skips clone size in some rows; elsewhere it reads once, few, many or a size class.

d_gene: TRBD1; abundance: -; v_gene: TRBV10-3; j_gene: TRBJ1-5; CDR3aa: CAISENIGTGVGNQPQHF; CDR3nt: TGTGCCATCAGTGAGAATATCGGGACAGGGGTCGGTAATCAGCCCCAGCATTTT
d_gene: TRBD1; abundance: -; v_gene: TRBV5-1; j_gene: TRBJ2-2; CDR3aa: CASSWGQITGELFF; CDR3nt: TGCGCCAGCAGCTGGGGACAGATAACCGGGGAGCTGTTTTTT
d_gene: TRBD2; abundance: -; v_gene: TRBV5-4; j_gene: TRBJ2-1; CDR3aa: CASSFPTSGGANNEQFF; CDR3nt: TGTGCCAGCAGCTTTCCAACTAGCGGGGGGGCCAACAATGAGCAGTTCTTC
d_gene: TRBD2; abundance: -; v_gene: TRBV5-4; j_gene: TRBJ2-7; CDR3aa: CASSPRTSGVFYEQYF; CDR3nt: TGTGCCAGCAGCCCTAGGACTAGCGGGGTTTTTTACGAGCAGTACTTC
d_gene: TRBD2; abundance: -; v_gene: TRBV24-1; j_gene: TRBJ2-1; CDR3aa: CATSGTSGGGSYNEQFF; CDR3nt: TGTGCCACCAGTGGGACTAGCGGGGGAGGGTCCTACAATGAGCAGTTCTTC
d_gene: -; abundance: -; v_gene: TRBV3-1/TRBV3-2; j_gene: TRBJ1-2; CDR3aa: CASSQARTNYGYTF; CDR3nt: TGTGCCAGCAGCCAAGCCAGGACTAACTATGGCTACACCTTC
d_gene: -; abundance: -; v_gene: TRBV20-1; j_gene: TRBJ2-3; CDR3aa: CSASLGAPDTQYF; CDR3nt: TGCAGTGCTAGTTTGGGGGCTCCAGATACGCAGTATTTT
d_gene: TRBD1; abundance: -; v_gene: TRBV24-1; j_gene: TRBJ2-2; CDR3aa: CATSDFQGERDGELFF; CDR3nt: TGTGCCACCAGTGATTTTCAGGGGGAGAGGGACGGGGAGCTGTTTTTT
d_gene: -; abundance: -; v_gene: TRBV7-8; j_gene: TRBJ1-2; CDR3aa: CASSLEGRTNYGYTF; CDR3nt: TGTGCCAGCAGCTTAGAAGGCAGGACTAACTATGGCTACACCTTC
d_gene: -; abundance: -; v_gene: TRBV9; j_gene: TRBJ1-1; CDR3aa: CASSFRGGTSEAFF; CDR3nt: TGTGCCAGCAGCTTTAGGGGGGGGACTTCCGAAGCTTTCTTT
d_gene: TRBD1; abundance: once; v_gene: TRBV29-1; j_gene: TRBJ1-2; CDR3aa: CSVLTSGTANGYTF; CDR3nt: TGCAGCGTTCTTACCTCCGGGACAGCAAATGGCTACACCTTC
d_gene: TRBD1; abundance: -; v_gene: TRBV6-5; j_gene: TRBJ1-5; CDR3aa: CASRETGTGAQPQHF; CDR3nt: TGTGCCAGCAGGGAGACCGGGACAGGCGCTCAGCCCCAGCATTTT
d_gene: -; abundance: -; v_gene: TRBV18; j_gene: TRBJ2-7; CDR3aa: CASSPLTGASYEQYF; CDR3nt: TGTGCCAGCTCACCGTTGACAGGCGCATCCTACGAGCAGTACTTC
d_gene: TRBD1; abundance: -; v_gene: TRBV18; j_gene: TRBJ1-4; CDR3aa: CASSPQQGADEKLFF; CDR3nt: TGTGCCAGCTCGCCTCAACAGGGGGCGGACGAAAAACTGTTTTTT
d_gene: TRBD2; abundance: -; v_gene: TRBV5-8; j_gene: TRBJ2-3; CDR3aa: CASSPTSGGIDTQYF; CDR3nt: TGTGCCAGCAGCCCTACTAGCGGGGGGATAGATACGCAGTATTTT
d_gene: -; abundance: few; v_gene: TRBV19; j_gene: TRBJ1-6; CDR3aa: CASSPSQGTPLHF; CDR3nt: TGTGCCAGTAGTCCTTCACAGGGTACCCCCCTCCACTTT
d_gene: TRBD1; abundance: -; v_gene: TRBV4-1; j_gene: TRBJ1-5; CDR3aa: CASSQGDRGNQPQHF; CDR3nt: TGCGCCAGCAGCCAAGGGGACAGGGGCAATCAGCCCCAGCATTTT
d_gene: TRBD2; abundance: once; v_gene: TRBV24-1; j_gene: TRBJ2-3; CDR3aa: CATSDLRTSGGTDTQYF; CDR3nt: TGTGCCACCAGTGACCTAAGGACTAGCGGGGGCACAGATACGCAGTATTTT
d_gene: TRBD2; abundance: -; v_gene: TRBV6-6; j_gene: TRBJ2-7; CDR3aa: CASSYEAGGPRTVQYF; CDR3nt: TGTGCCAGCAGTTACGAAGCGGGGGGGCCAAGAACAGTGCAGTACTTC
d_gene: TRBD1; abundance: -; v_gene: TRBV2; j_gene: TRBJ1-2; CDR3aa: CASSDRGMGYRGYTF; CDR3nt: TGTGCCAGCAGCGACAGGGGAATGGGGTATCGCGGCTACACCTTC
d_gene: -; abundance: -; v_gene: TRBV2; j_gene: TRBJ2-3; CDR3aa: CASSTRDTQYF; CDR3nt: TGTGCCAGCAGCACCAGGGATACGCAGTATTTT
d_gene: TRBD1; abundance: -; v_gene: TRBV6-5; j_gene: TRBJ1-5; CDR3aa: CASTGQTSNQPQHF; CDR3nt: TGTGCCTCTACGGGACAGACAAGCAATCAGCCCCAGCATTTT
d_gene: -; abundance: -; v_gene: TRBV6-5; j_gene: TRBJ1-2; CDR3aa: CASSYSRSGYGYTF; CDR3nt: TGTGCCAGCAGTTACTCGAGGTCTGGGTATGGCTACACCTTC
d_gene: -; abundance: few; v_gene: TRBV29-1; j_gene: TRBJ1-2; CDR3aa: CSVDGSGGGLAYGYTF; CDR3nt: TGCAGCGTTGATGGGTCCGGTGGTGGGCTAGCCTATGGCTACACCTTC
d_gene: TRBD1; abundance: once; v_gene: TRBV27; j_gene: TRBJ1-6; CDR3aa: CASSPDRVSPLHF; CDR3nt: TGTGCCAGCAGCCCTGACAGGGTATCACCCCTCCACTTT
d_gene: -; abundance: -; v_gene: TRBV11-2; j_gene: TRBJ1-2; CDR3aa: CASSSTALEYGYTF; CDR3nt: TGTGCCAGCAGCTCGACAGCGCTAGAGTATGGCTACACCTTC
d_gene: TRBD2; abundance: -; v_gene: TRBV5-1; j_gene: TRBJ2-2; CDR3aa: CASSLAPSGGFGGELFF; CDR3nt: TGCGCCAGCAGCTTGGCTCCTAGCGGGGGATTTGGCGGGGAGCTGTTTTTT
d_gene: -; abundance: -; v_gene: TRBV2; j_gene: TRBJ1-1; CDR3aa: CAKREVEVAFF; CDR3nt: TGTGCCAAGCGGGAGGTGGAGGTAGCTTTCTTT
d_gene: TRBD1; abundance: -; v_gene: TRBV10-3; j_gene: TRBJ2-3; CDR3aa: CAISRDRATDTQYF; CDR3nt: TGTGCCATCAGCAGAGACAGGGCCACAGATACGCAGTATTTT
d_gene: -; abundance: -; v_gene: TRBV2; j_gene: TRBJ2-6; CDR3aa: CASSESRASLTF; CDR3nt: TGTGCCAGCAGCGAGTCACGAGCATCCCTGACTTTC
d_gene: -; abundance: -; v_gene: TRBV5-1; j_gene: TRBJ2-2; CDR3aa: CASSLEQSNTGELFF; CDR3nt: TGCGCCAGCAGCTTGGAACAATCGAACACCGGGGAGCTGTTTTTT
d_gene: -; abundance: -; v_gene: TRBV6-2/TRBV6-3; j_gene: TRBJ1-5; CDR3aa: CASSYTPSGNQPQHF; CDR3nt: TGTGCCAGCAGTTACACGCCTTCAGGGAATCAGCCCCAGCATTTT
d_gene: TRBD1; abundance: -; v_gene: TRBV12-3/TRBV12-4; j_gene: TRBJ1-2; CDR3aa: CASRDRGYGYTF; CDR3nt: TGTGCCAGCAGGGACAGGGGCTATGGCTACACCTTC
d_gene: TRBD2; abundance: -; v_gene: TRBV3-1/TRBV3-2; j_gene: TRBJ2-2; CDR3aa: CASSQDKRGRRTGELFF; CDR3nt: TGTGCCAGCAGCCAAGATAAGCGGGGGCGCCGCACCGGGGAGCTGTTTTTT
d_gene: TRBD2; abundance: -; v_gene: TRBV19; j_gene: TRBJ2-5; CDR3aa: CASSRSSSGGIKETQYF; CDR3nt: TGTGCCAGTAGCCGCTCGTCTAGCGGGGGGATAAAAGAGACCCAGTACTTC
d_gene: TRBD1; abundance: few; v_gene: TRBV14; j_gene: TRBJ1-6; CDR3aa: CASRYGQGPNSPLHF; CDR3nt: TGTGCCAGCAGATACGGACAGGGCCCCAATTCACCCCTCCACTTT
d_gene: -; abundance: -; v_gene: TRBV19; j_gene: TRBJ1-3; CDR3aa: CASMGPNLGNTIYF; CDR3nt: TGTGCCAGTATGGGGCCCAACCTTGGAAACACCATATATTTT
d_gene: TRBD2; abundance: -; v_gene: TRBV7-8; j_gene: TRBJ2-2; CDR3aa: CASSPGGVNTGELFF; CDR3nt: TGTGCCAGCAGTCCCGGGGGGGTTAACACCGGGGAGCTGTTTTTT
d_gene: -; abundance: -; v_gene: TRBV3-1/TRBV3-2; j_gene: TRBJ1-2; CDR3aa: CASSQTSGAHYGYTF; CDR3nt: TGTGCCAGCAGCCAAACCTCAGGGGCCCACTATGGCTACACCTTC
d_gene: -; abundance: once; v_gene: TRBV7-2; j_gene: TRBJ1-1; CDR3aa: CASSSNRVNTEAFF; CDR3nt: TGTGCCAGCAGCTCCAACAGGGTGAACACTGAAGCTTTCTTT
d_gene: TRBD1; abundance: -; v_gene: TRBV24-1; j_gene: TRBJ2-3; CDR3aa: CATHGTGPSDTQYF; CDR3nt: TGTGCCACCCACGGGACAGGGCCATCAGATACGCAGTATTTT
d_gene: TRBD1; abundance: -; v_gene: TRBV3-1/TRBV3-2; j_gene: TRBJ1-1; CDR3aa: CASSQDLRTGAEAFF; CDR3nt: TGTGCCAGCAGCCAAGATCTAAGGACAGGGGCTGAAGCTTTCTTT
d_gene: -; abundance: -; v_gene: TRBV7-9; j_gene: TRBJ1-6; CDR3aa: CASSSVSSYNSPLHF; CDR3nt: TGTGCCAGCAGCTCGGTGAGCTCCTATAATTCACCCCTCCACTTT
d_gene: TRBD1; abundance: -; v_gene: TRBV5-1; j_gene: TRBJ2-2; CDR3aa: CASSVTGPWTGELFF; CDR3nt: TGCGCCAGCAGCGTGACAGGGCCTTGGACCGGGGAGCTGTTTTTT
d_gene: TRBD2; abundance: -; v_gene: TRBV5-6; j_gene: TRBJ2-3; CDR3aa: CASSLGLAGDTQYF; CDR3nt: TGTGCCAGCAGCTTGGGTCTAGCGGGAGATACGCAGTATTTT
d_gene: -; abundance: -; v_gene: TRBV28; j_gene: TRBJ2-5; CDR3aa: CASSQGRETQYF; CDR3nt: TGTGCCAGCAGCCAGGGTAGGGAGACCCAGTACTTC
d_gene: TRBD1; abundance: -; v_gene: TRBV12-3/TRBV12-4; j_gene: TRBJ2-7; CDR3aa: CASRLTGTKEQYF; CDR3nt: TGTGCCAGCAGGTTGACAGGGACAAAGGAGCAGTACTTC
d_gene: -; abundance: -; v_gene: TRBV25-1; j_gene: TRBJ1-6; CDR3aa: CASSDGGRRAPLHF; CDR3nt: TGTGCCAGCAGTGATGGGGGGAGACGAGCACCCCTCCACTTT
d_gene: -; abundance: -; v_gene: TRBV3-1/TRBV3-2; j_gene: TRBJ1-2; CDR3aa: CASSLEIGGYTF; CDR3nt: TGTGCCAGCAGCCTAGAGATTGGCGGCTACACCTTC
d_gene: -; abundance: -; v_gene: TRBV27; j_gene: TRBJ1-2; CDR3aa: CASSPTDGNYGYTF; CDR3nt: TGTGCCAGCAGTCCAACAGACGGAAACTATGGCTACACCTTC
d_gene: -; abundance: -; v_gene: TRBV5-4; j_gene: TRBJ1-2; CDR3aa: CASSPTEALNYGYTF; CDR3nt: TGTGCCAGCAGTCCGACAGAAGCTCTAAATTATGGCTACACCTTC
d_gene: TRBD2; abundance: -; v_gene: TRBV4-1; j_gene: TRBJ2-3; CDR3aa: CASSPSRTSGGPGGTDTQYF; CDR3nt: TGCGCCAGCAGCCCCTCACGGACTAGCGGGGGGCCTGGGGGCACAGATACGCAGTATTTT
d_gene: -; abundance: once; v_gene: TRBV5-1; j_gene: TRBJ1-3; CDR3aa: CASSSGGSGNTIYF; CDR3nt: TGCGCCAGCAGCTCGGGCGGGTCTGGAAACACCATATATTTT
d_gene: TRBD1; abundance: -; v_gene: TRBV29-1; j_gene: TRBJ1-1; CDR3aa: CSVGQGDTEAFF; CDR3nt: TGCAGCGTTGGACAGGGAGACACTGAAGCTTTCTTT
d_gene: TRBD1; abundance: -; v_gene: TRBV2; j_gene: TRBJ2-2; CDR3aa: CAGGQGFTGELFF; CDR3nt: TGTGCCGGAGGACAGGGCTTCACCGGGGAGCTGTTTTTT
d_gene: TRBD1; abundance: -; v_gene: TRBV5-1; j_gene: TRBJ1-4; CDR3aa: CASSLGTAGDNEKLFF; CDR3nt: TGCGCCAGCAGCCTAGGGACAGCGGGGGATAATGAAAAACTGTTTTTT
d_gene: -; abundance: -; v_gene: TRBV5-6; j_gene: TRBJ1-2; CDR3aa: CASIEMGSNYGYTF; CDR3nt: TGTGCCAGCATCGAAATGGGGAGCAACTATGGCTACACCTTC